Listed here are 5 T cell receptor beta chains from one sample, sequenced in a study of control samples from healthy donors and cancer patients. The assay was immunoSEQ multiplex PCR, and TCRdb's table has in-frame clones only and misses some. The sample has 90,000 or so clones, roughly nine tenths seen once. The sample taken for sequencing was blood. These receptors came from a woman aged 45 to 65 in good health.

The J gene is TRBJ2-1, the V gene TRBV3-1 (or the pseudogene TRBV3-2); TRBD2 agrees at 13 bases. With 4 bases clipped from V and 1 base from J, the junction kept 1 base outside the gene matches. Germline V gene sequence: CDR1 LGHDT, CDR2 YNNKEL (reference sequence). This CDR3 has 16 amino acids. The DNA of the CDR3 is TGTGCCAGCAGCCGGACTAGCGGGAGATCCTACAATGAGCAGTTCTTC. Translated, it gives CASSRTSGRSYNEQFF.

The rearrangement joins TRBV11-3 to TRBJ2-1; D is uncertain. This CDR3 is 16 amino acids long. The V gene lost 5 bases and the J gene lost 0 bases, with 14 bases spanning the gap. Germline V gene data show CDR1 as SGHNT and CDR2 as YENEEA. The CDR3 reads CASSPSVSSSYNEQFF. The CDR3 DNA sequence: TGTGCCAGCAGCCCCTCGGTGTCGAGCTCCTACAATGAGCAGTTCTTC. Using reference TRBV11-3 and TRBJ2-1 for the parts outside the CDR3, the full variable domain is EAGVVQSPRYKIIEKKQPVAFWCNPISGHNTLYWYLQNLGQGPELLIRYENEEAVDDSQLPKDRFSAERLKGVDSTLKIQPAELGDSAVYLCASSPSVSSSYNEQFFGPGTRLTVL.

The chain has TRBV10-3 and TRBJ1-4, with a tentative D call TRBD1 (6 bases). The CDR3 length is 13 residues. Germline V gives CDR1 ENHRY, CDR2 SYGVKD. The ends were cut back, 2 bases at V and 5 bases at J, with 6 bases in the middle. CDR3 DNA: TGTGCCATCAGTGAGGACAGGAATGAAAAACTGTTTTTT. Translated, it gives CAISEDRNEKLFF.

This chain joins TRBV3-1 (or the pseudogene TRBV3-2) and TRBJ2-5, with no clear D. This CDR3 spans 12 amino acids. V lost 0 bases to trimming and J lost 5 bases, with 4 bases between them. Germline-derived CDR1 and CDR2 are LGHDT and YNNKEL (reference sequence). The DNA for the CDR3 is TGTGCCAGCAGCCAAGACAGGGAGACCCAGTACTTC. Translation gives CASSQDRETQYF.

The CDR3 sequence: CASSLRNTGELFF. DNA for the CDR3: TGTGCCAGCAGCCTTAGGAACACCGGGGAGCTGTTTTTT. The chain joins TRBV4-2 to TRBJ2-2, with D unclear. Germline V CDR1 and CDR2: LGHNA, YNFKEQ. CDR3 length equals 13 residues. The germline V and J ends were trimmed by 4 bases and 1 base, with 4 bases remaining between them.